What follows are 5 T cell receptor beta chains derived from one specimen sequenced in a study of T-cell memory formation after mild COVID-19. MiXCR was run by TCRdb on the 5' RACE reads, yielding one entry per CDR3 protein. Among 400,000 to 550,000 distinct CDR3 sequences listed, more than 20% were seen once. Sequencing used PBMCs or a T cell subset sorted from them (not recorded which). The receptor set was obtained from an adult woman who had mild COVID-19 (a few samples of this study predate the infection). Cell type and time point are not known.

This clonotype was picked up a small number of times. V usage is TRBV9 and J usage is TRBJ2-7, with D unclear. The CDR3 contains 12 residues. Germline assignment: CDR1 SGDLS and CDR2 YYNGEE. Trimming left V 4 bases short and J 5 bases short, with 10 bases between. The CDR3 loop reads CASSPSSDEQYF. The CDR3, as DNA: TGTGCCAGCAGCCCCTCAAGCGACGAGCAGTACTTC.

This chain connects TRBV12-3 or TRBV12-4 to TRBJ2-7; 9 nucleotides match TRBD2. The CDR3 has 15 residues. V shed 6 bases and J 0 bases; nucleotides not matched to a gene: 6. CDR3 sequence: CASRRLAASSYEQYF. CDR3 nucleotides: TGTGCCAGCAGGCGACTAGCGGCTAGCTCCTACGAGCAGTACTTC.

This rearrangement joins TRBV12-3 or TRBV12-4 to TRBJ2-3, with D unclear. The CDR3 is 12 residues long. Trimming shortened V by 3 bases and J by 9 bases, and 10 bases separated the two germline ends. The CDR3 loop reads CASSFTLETQYF. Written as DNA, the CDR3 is TGTGCCAGCAGTTTCACCCTGGAGACGCAGTATTTT.

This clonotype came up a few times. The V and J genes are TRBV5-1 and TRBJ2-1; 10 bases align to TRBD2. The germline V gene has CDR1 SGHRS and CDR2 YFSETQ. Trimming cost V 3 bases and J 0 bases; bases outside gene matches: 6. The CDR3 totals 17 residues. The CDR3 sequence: CASSSHSGGSSYNEQFF. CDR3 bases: TGCGCCAGCAGCTCACATAGCGGGGGGAGCTCCTACAATGAGCAGTTCTTC.

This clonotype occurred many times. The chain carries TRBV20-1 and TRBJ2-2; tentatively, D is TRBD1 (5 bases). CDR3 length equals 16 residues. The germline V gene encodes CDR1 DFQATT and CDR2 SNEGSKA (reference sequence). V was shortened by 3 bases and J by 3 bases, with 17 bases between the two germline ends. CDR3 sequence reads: CSASRVGRAHTGELFF. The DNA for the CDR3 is TGCAGTGCTAGTCGGGTGGGCAGGGCCCACACCGGGGAGCTGTTTTTT.